This T cell receptor (beta chain) was sequenced during a study of cytomegalovirus exposure and HLA in healthy donors. Study-wide results and limits: Follow-up analysis later connected one missense variant in DCLRE1C with trimming of TCR beta V- and J-genes.

At collection, donors were nominally healthy, but unrecorded immune exposures were probable. It was with 60 Vbeta and 13 Jbeta primers that the PCR ran. Sequenced by immunoSEQ multiplex PCR; TCRdb stores in-frame clones only, minus some. This table holds approximately 150,000 clones, approximately 80% found once. Germline loops: CDR1 WSHSY, CDR2 SAAADI. The CDR3 loop spans 15 amino acids. J lost 4 bases, V lost 6 bases, and 6 bases had no gene match. This clone has a handful of counts. What it recognizes is unknown. This clonotype was sampled from a man aged 35 to 55 in good health and CMV-seronegative. The chain recombines TRBV10-2 with TRBJ2-3; 11 bases match TRBD1. Sequencing input: PBMCs. The CDR3: CASSAPGQGADTQYF. DNA for the CDR3: TGCGCCAGCAGCGCCCCGGGACAGGGGGCAGATACGCAGTATTTT.